These 13 T cell receptor beta chains share one sample of origin, sequenced in a study of Graves' ophthalmopathy and Graves' hyperthyroidism. Scientists amplified the TCR beta CDR3 regions from RNA transcripts. An initial RT-PCR round employing HTBI primers preceded a second-round multiplex PCR. TCRdb fed the multiplex PCR reads into MiXCR, producing one record per CDR3 protein. The repertoire holds more than 1,000,000 distinct CDR3 sequences, 35% to 40% seen once, with roughly 10% in the top ten. Sequences were obtained from peripheral blood or thyroid tissue (not recorded which). These receptor sequences come from an adult man with Graves' hyperthyroidism.

This clonotype was seen ten or more times. The chain recombines TRBV20-1 with TRBJ1-5; D call uncertain. Trimming took 5 bases from V and 1 from J, leaving 6 bases between them. CDR1 and CDR2 from the germline V gene are DFQATT and SNEGSKA (reference sequence). The CDR3 contains 12 residues. CDR3 in amino acids: CSAVNSNQPQHF. For the CDR3, the DNA is TGCAGTGCTGTCAACAGCAATCAGCCCCAGCATTTT.

This clonotype appeared a few times. This chain joins TRBV20-1 and TRBJ2-5; 14 nucleotides line up with TRBD2. Trimming removed 2 bases from V and 5 bases from J; junction bases left unmatched: 10. The CDR3 is 17 amino acids. Germline CDR1 and CDR2: DFQATT and SNEGSKA (reference sequence). This CDR3 reads CSARPRPGLAGDETQYF. The DNA for the CDR3 is TGCAGTGCTAGACCCCGACCGGGACTAGCGGGGGATGAGACCCAGTACTTC.

The gene calls are TRBV7-7 and TRBJ2-5, with D possibly matching TRBD2 (5 bases). Trimming cost V 6 bases and J 8 bases, with 19 bases left between them. Germline V gives CDR1 SSHAT, CDR2 FNYEAQ (reference sequence). The CDR3 consists of 14 residues. The CDR3 coding sequence is TGTGCCAGCAGGCCGCCGGGATCCGGTGGTACCCAGTACTTC. Its translation: CASRPPGSGGTQYF.

This clonotype was detected a few times. The J gene is TRBJ2-7, the V gene TRBV14; D unresolved. With 4 bases removed from V and 6 bases from J, the gap between germline ends came to 10 bases. Germline loops: CDR1 SGHDN, CDR2 FVKESK. The CDR3 is made up of 12 amino acids. The CDR3 DNA is TGTGCCAGCAGCCCCTGGAGCCTCGAGCAGTACTTC. Translation: CASSPWSLEQYF. Full variable domain (remainder filled in from reference TRBV14 and TRBJ2-7): EAGVTQFPSHSVIEKGQTVTLRCDPISGHDNLYWYRRVMGKEIKFLLHFVKESKQDESGMPNNRFLAERTGGTYSTLKVQPAELEDSGVYFCASSPWSLEQYFGPGTRLTVT.

This clonotype was seen more than once but under ten times. The J gene is TRBJ2-2, the V gene TRBV20-1; D unclear. The length of the CDR3 is 13 residues. The V end lost 5 bases, the J end lost 4 bases, and 11 bases lay between the germline ends. Germline V CDR1 and CDR2: DFQATT, SNEGSKA (reference sequence). The CDR3 loop reads CSAGNWVTGELFF. CDR3 in DNA: TGCAGTGCTGGGAACTGGGTCACCGGGGAGCTGTTTTTT.

This clonotype was seen once. The chain uses TRBV2 and TRBJ2-7, with a possible D match to TRBD1 (6 bases). Trimming shortened V by 6 bases and J by 9 bases, and 21 bases separated the two germline ends. Germline V gives CDR1 SNHLY, CDR2 FYNNEI. The CDR3 runs to 14 residues. The CDR3 DNA reads as TGTGCCAGCAGCATGGGGACAATCACCGGATTGCAGTACTTC. It specifies CASSMGTITGLQYF.

In this sample, this clonotype turned up many times. The V and J genes are TRBV7-9 and TRBJ2-7; 8 positions match TRBD1. The CDR3 sequence is 12 residues long. Per the germline V gene, CDR1 is SEHNR and CDR2 is FQNEAQ (reference sequence). Unmatched junction bases numbered 3, after V lost 5 bases and J lost 6 bases. CDR3 protein: CASSATGGEQYF. The CDR3 DNA reads TGTGCCAGCAGCGCTACAGGGGGCGAGCAGTACTTC.

This clonotype was counted only a few times. The chain uses TRBV5-4 and TRBJ2-2; D is undetermined. The germline gives CDR1 SGHNT, CDR2 YYREEE (reference sequence). This CDR3 contains 15 residues. Trimming took 4 bases from V and 1 from J, leaving 11 bases between them. The CDR3 reads CASSPSDGNTGELFF. CDR3 nucleotide sequence: TGTGCCAGCAGCCCCTCGGACGGGAACACCGGGGAGCTGTTTTTT.

The chain combines TRBV7-9 with TRBJ2-5; D might be TRBD2 (5 bases). The V end was cut by 0 bases, the J end by 4 bases, with 9 bases between. The CDR3 sequence is 14 residues long. Germline-derived CDR1 and CDR2 are SEHNR and FQNEAQ (reference sequence). The CDR3 loop is CASSLARGSETQYF. CDR3 bases: TGTGCCAGCAGCTTAGCTCGGGGTTCAGAGACCCAGTACTTC.

This clonotype was observed many times. The chain couples TRBV15 to TRBJ2-7, with TRBD1 matching over 7 bases. The CDR3 loop spans 15 amino acids. V lost 2 bases to trimming and J lost 4 bases; unmatched junction nucleotides: 8. Germline V gives CDR1 LNHNV, CDR2 YYDKDF (reference sequence). CDR3 DNA sequence: TGTGCCACCAGCAGACTCCCGGGACAGTGGTACGAGCAGTACTTC. Protein product: CATSRLPGQWYEQYF.

This clonotype was picked up a small number of times. CDR3 nucleotide sequence: TGTGCCAGCAGCTTTGGACAGAATAATGAAAAACTGTTTTTT. This codes for CASSFGQNNEKLFF. The chain uses TRBV7-9 and TRBJ1-4, with TRBD1 as a possible D gene (6 bases). Per the germline V gene, CDR1 is SEHNR and CDR2 is FQNEAQ (reference sequence). The CDR3 runs 14 residues. V gave up 3 bases and J gave up 4 bases, with 9 bases separating them.

This clonotype has a handful of counts. A read error may produce the germline difference seen at one junction end. This chain uses TRBV10-1 with TRBJ2-7; 9 nucleotides match TRBD2. The CDR3 loop spans 15 amino acids. The germline gives CDR1 WNHNN, CDR2 SYGVQD (reference sequence). The CDR3 region is CASSEVGGRAYEQYF. The CDR3 bases are TGTGCCAGCAGTGAAGTCGGCGGGAGGGCCTACGAGCAGTACTTC.

V usage is TRBV4-1 and J usage is TRBJ2-7, with 12 bases identical to TRBD2. CDR3 length: 16 amino acids. The V gene end was trimmed by 0 bases and the J gene end by 0 bases; junction bases not matched to a gene: 0. Germline V gene lookup returns CDR1 MGHRA and CDR2 YSYEKL. The CDR3 DNA follows: TGCGCCAGCAGCCAAGAACTAGCGGGGGGCTCCTACGAGCAGTACTTC. Residues: CASSQELAGGSYEQYF.